These 14 T cell receptor beta chains were sequenced from one sample in a study of T cell clonotyping in hematopoietic cell transplantation. Clones were sequenced by immunoSEQ multiplex PCR, and TCRdb holds only the in-frame ones, with some missing. The sample records approximately 5,000 clones, roughly four fifths being singletons. This specimen consisted of peripheral blood mononuclear cells, obtained 100 days after allogeneic stem cell transplant. The receptor set was obtained from a male patient aged 55 to 69 who had an allogeneic stem cell transplant, so T cells may come from the graft donor. Some clones in this sample may be carry-over from other donors' samples.

The gene calls are TRBV7-2 and TRBJ1-2, with D perhaps TRBD1 (6 bases). Trimming removed 6 bases from V and 3 bases from J, with 11 bases in between. CDR3 length: 13 residues. In germline, CDR1 is SGHTA, CDR2 FQGNSA. CDR3 loop: CASRITGYYGYTF. The CDR3 DNA reads TGTGCCAGCAGGATCACAGGGTACTATGGCTACACCTTC.

The rearrangement links TRBV28 to TRBJ1-2, with TRBD1 as a possible D gene (5 bases). The CDR3 consists of 12 residues. Per germline, CDR1 MDHEN and CDR2 SYDVKM. Trimming removed 8 bases from V and 7 bases from J, with 14 bases in between. CDR3 loop: CASLFRVGGYTF. Written as DNA, the CDR3 is TGTGCCAGCCTATTCAGGGTAGGTGGCTACACCTTC.

This clone has more than one count but fewer than ten. This chain joins TRBV2 and TRBJ1-2; a weak D match, TRBD1 (5 bases). V was trimmed by 7 bases and J by 4 bases, leaving 31 bases between them. The CDR3 length is 19 residues. Germline CDR1 reads SNHLY; CDR2 reads FYNNEI. The CDR3 DNA reads TGTGCCAGCAATCAACCAAGAAAAGTGGAGGGACTGAGGTTCTATGGCTACACCTTC. Amino acid sequence: CASNQPRKVEGLRFYGYTF.

This clone was seen just once. The rearrangement joins TRBV12-5 to TRBJ2-1; 7 nucleotides agree with TRBD2. CDR3 length: 14 amino acids. Germline CDR1 and CDR2: LGHNT and FRNRAP. With V trimmed by 1 base and J by 8 bases, 5 bases remained unmatched. CDR3 sequence reads: CASGLGGRVHEQFF. The DNA for the CDR3 is TGTGCTAGTGGTTTGGGAGGGAGGGTCCATGAGCAGTTCTTC.

The chain uses TRBV7-6 and TRBJ2-5; unclear D gene. This CDR3 has 15 amino acids. Germline V gene lookup returns CDR1 SGHVS and CDR2 FNYEAQ. The V and J ends lost 0 bases and 3 bases respectively, with 11 bases between them. The CDR3 is CASSLAFAEKETQYF. DNA of the CDR3: TGTGCCAGCAGCTTAGCGTTCGCAGAGAAAGAGACCCAGTACTTC. The full variable domain, its missing parts supplied by reference TRBV7-6 and TRBJ2-5, is GAGVSQSPRYKVTKRGQDVALRCDPISGHVSLYWYRQALGQGPEFLTYFNYEAQQDKSGLPNDRFSAERPEGSISTLTIQRTEQRDSAMYRCASSLAFAEKETQYFGPGTRLLVL.

This clone has just a few counts. In the same sample, other DNA sequences code for this CDR3. V and J are TRBV7-9 and TRBJ2-7; possible D gene TRBD1, 6 bases. Germline values: CDR1 SEHNR, CDR2 FQNEAQ (reference sequence). V gave up 7 bases and J gave up 2 bases, with 18 bases separating them. The CDR3 length is 15 residues. CDR3 region: CASTPTQGSTYEQYF. The CDR3 nucleotides read TGTGCCAGCACCCCCACCCAGGGGAGCACCTACGAGCAGTACTTC.

The table lists this clone with a count of one. The chain recombines TRBV15 with TRBJ1-1; maybe TRBD1 (5 bases). This CDR3 region has 13 residues. Trimming took 1 base from V and 7 from J, leaving 10 bases between them. Germline CDR1 is LNHNV and CDR2 is YYDKDF (reference sequence). The CDR3 sequence is CATSRASQGEAFF. The CDR3 DNA reads as TGTGCCACCAGCAGAGCTAGCCAGGGTGAAGCTTTCTTT. The full variable domain, completed using reference TRBV15 and TRBJ1-1, is DAMVIQNPRYQVTQFGKPVTLSCSQTLNHNVMYWYQQKSSQAPKLLFHYYDKDFNNEADTPDNFQSRRPNTSFCFLDIRSPGLGDTAMYLCATSRASQGEAFFGQGTRLTVV.

The rearrangement links TRBV14 to TRBJ1-2; D is undetermined. Germline CDR1 and CDR2: SGHDN and FVKESK. This CDR3 spans 15 amino acids. V shed 4 bases and J shed 4 bases, with 16 bases lying between them. Here the CDR3 reads CASSPPGGLRYGYTF. DNA of the CDR3: TGTGCCAGCAGCCCACCTGGAGGCCTTCGCTATGGCTACACCTTC.

The gene calls are TRBV6-5 and TRBJ2-1; tentatively, D is TRBD2 (6 bases). The CDR3 spans 15 residues. Germline V CDR1 and CDR2: MNHEY, SVGAGI. With 0 bases removed from V and 5 bases from J, the gap between germline ends came to 11 bases. The CDR3 reads CASSYSASVHNEQFF. CDR3 sequence (DNA): TGTGCCAGCAGTTACTCGGCTAGCGTTCACAATGAGCAGTTCTTC.

The chain has TRBV2 and TRBJ2-7; tentatively, D is TRBD1 (6 bases). With 2 bases removed from V and 2 bases from J, the gap between germline ends came to 10 bases. Germline CDR1 is SNHLY and CDR2 is FYNNEI. The CDR3 spans 14 residues. The CDR3 DNA sequence: TGTGCCAGCAGTGAATTTCGGACAGCCTACGAGCAGTACTTC. The encoded protein is CASSEFRTAYEQYF.

This chain connects TRBV28 to TRBJ2-1; a weak D match, TRBD2 (6 bases). V lost 6 bases to trimming and J lost 6 bases, with 6 bases between them. Per germline, CDR1 MDHEN and CDR2 SYDVKM. This CDR3 contains 11 residues. This CDR3 is CASRGGNEQFF. Written as DNA, the CDR3 is TGTGCCAGCAGGGGAGGCAATGAGCAGTTCTTC.

The chain carries TRBV6-5 and TRBJ2-6; D unresolved. The CDR3 totals 15 residues. Germline values: CDR1 MNHEY, CDR2 SVGAGI. V was pared by 5 bases and J by 5 bases, with 13 bases between. The CDR3 DNA follows: TGTGCCAGCAGTAGTGTACAAAGTCGGGCCAACGTCCTGACTTTC. This gives the protein CASSSVQSRANVLTF.

This clone was seen a handful of times. The chain combines TRBV4-1 with TRBJ2-7, with 7 bases lining up with TRBD1. The V segment lost 1 base and the J segment 7 bases; nucleotides outside the gene matches: 7. Germline CDR1 and CDR2: MGHRA and YSYEKL. The CDR3 is made up of 14 amino acids. CDR3: CASSQAGGNAEQYF. CDR3 bases: TGCGCCAGCAGCCAAGCAGGGGGTAATGCGGAGCAGTACTTC.

This clone turned up a few times. The J gene is TRBJ1-1, the V gene TRBV6-9, with D possibly being TRBD1 (5 bases). The CDR3 is made up of 15 amino acids. V dropped 3 bases and J dropped 5 bases, with 16 bases sitting between them. Germline V gene sequence: CDR1 MNHGY, CDR2 SVAAGI. CDR3 sequence reads: CASSYYPGRGTEAFF. DNA for the CDR3: TGTGCCAGCAGTTACTACCCAGGGCGGGGGACTGAAGCTTTCTTT.